The clone carrying this T cell receptor (beta chain) showed up just a few times. This CDR3 is 14 amino acids long. In germline, CDR1 is SEHNR, CDR2 FQNEAQ (reference sequence). V lost 1 base to trimming and J lost 5 bases, with 12 bases between them. The sample originates from a study of identical twins. Via MiXCR, TCRdb re-called the 5' RACE reads, giving one row per CDR3 protein. The table includes 750,000 to 950,000 distinct CDR3 sequences, roughly an eighth detected once. These data are also associated with another study on yellow fever vaccine responses in identical twins.

The chain is built from TRBV7-9 and TRBJ2-7; D might be TRBD1 or TRBD2, each matching 5 bases. Sequenced input: PBMCs. This receptor was identified in a woman between 18 and 29 years old in good health. The CDR3, as DNA: TGTGCCAGCAGCTTAGTGGTGAGGGACGACGAGCAGTACTTC. Translation: CASSLVVRDDEQYF.